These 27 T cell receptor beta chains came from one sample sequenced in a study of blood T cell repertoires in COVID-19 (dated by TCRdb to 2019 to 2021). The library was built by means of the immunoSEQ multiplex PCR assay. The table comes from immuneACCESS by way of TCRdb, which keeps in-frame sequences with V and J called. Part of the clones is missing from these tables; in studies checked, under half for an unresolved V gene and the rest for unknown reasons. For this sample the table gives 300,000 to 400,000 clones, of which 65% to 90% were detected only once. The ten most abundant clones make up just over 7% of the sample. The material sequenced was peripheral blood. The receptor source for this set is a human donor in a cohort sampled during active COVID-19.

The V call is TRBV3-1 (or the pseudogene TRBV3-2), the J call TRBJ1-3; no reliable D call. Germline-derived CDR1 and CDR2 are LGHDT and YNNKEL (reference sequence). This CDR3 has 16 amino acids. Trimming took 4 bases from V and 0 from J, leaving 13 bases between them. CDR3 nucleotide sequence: TGTGCCAGCAGCCCGCCCGGACGGGACTCTGGAAACACCATATATTTT. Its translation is CASSPPGRDSGNTIYF.

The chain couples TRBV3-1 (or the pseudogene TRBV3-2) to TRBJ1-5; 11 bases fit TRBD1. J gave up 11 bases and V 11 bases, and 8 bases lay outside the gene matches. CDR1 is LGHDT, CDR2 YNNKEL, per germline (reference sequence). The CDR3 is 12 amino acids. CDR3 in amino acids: CAGGQGAIAQHF. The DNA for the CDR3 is TGTGCCGGCGGACAGGGGGCGATAGCCCAGCATTTT.

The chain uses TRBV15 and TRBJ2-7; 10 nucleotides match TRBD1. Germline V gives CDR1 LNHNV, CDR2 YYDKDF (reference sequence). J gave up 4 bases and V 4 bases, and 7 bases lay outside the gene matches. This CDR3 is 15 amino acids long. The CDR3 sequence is CATSNTLGQGYEQYF. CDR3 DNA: TGTGCCACCAGCAATACTCTGGGACAGGGGTACGAGCAGTACTTC. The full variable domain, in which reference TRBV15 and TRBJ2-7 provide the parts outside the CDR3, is DAMVIQNPRYQVTQFGKPVTLSCSQTLNHNVMYWYQQKSSQAPKLLFHYYDKDFNNEADTPDNFQSRRPNTSFCFLDIRSPGLGDTAMYLCATSNTLGQGYEQYFGPGTRLTVT.

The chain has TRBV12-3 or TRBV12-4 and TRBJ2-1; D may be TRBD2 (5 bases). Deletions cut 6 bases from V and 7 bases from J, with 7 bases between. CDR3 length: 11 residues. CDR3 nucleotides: TGTGCCAGCAGCCGGGGTAATGAGCAGTTCTTC. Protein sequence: CASSRGNEQFF.

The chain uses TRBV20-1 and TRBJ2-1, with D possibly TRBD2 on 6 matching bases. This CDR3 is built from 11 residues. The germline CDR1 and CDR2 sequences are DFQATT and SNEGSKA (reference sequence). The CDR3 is CSTGLYNEQFF. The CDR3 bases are TGCAGCACGGGACTCTACAATGAGCAGTTCTTC.

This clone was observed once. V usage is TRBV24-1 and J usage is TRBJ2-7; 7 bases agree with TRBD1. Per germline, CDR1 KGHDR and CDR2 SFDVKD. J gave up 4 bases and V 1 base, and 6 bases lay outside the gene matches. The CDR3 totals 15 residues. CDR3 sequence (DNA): TGTGCCACCAGTGATTTTGGGACAGACAAGTACGAGCAGTACTTC. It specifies CATSDFGTDKYEQYF.

The DNA for the CDR3 is TGCGCCAGCAGCTTCGACAGTTGGTCCTACACCTTC. It yields the protein CASSFDSWSYTF. The chain uses TRBV5-1 and TRBJ1-2; possibly TRBD1 for D (5 bases). V was trimmed by 2 bases and J by 10 bases, leaving 12 bases between them. This CDR3 spans 12 amino acids. Germline V gene data show CDR1 as SGHRS and CDR2 as YFSETQ.

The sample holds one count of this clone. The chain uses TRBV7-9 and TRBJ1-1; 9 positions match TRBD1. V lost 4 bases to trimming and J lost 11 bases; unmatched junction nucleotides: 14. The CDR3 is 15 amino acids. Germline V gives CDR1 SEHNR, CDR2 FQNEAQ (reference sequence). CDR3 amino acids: CASSSQGTGSSMAFF. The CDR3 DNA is TGTGCCAGCAGCTCACAAGGGACAGGGTCTTCCATGGCTTTCTTT.

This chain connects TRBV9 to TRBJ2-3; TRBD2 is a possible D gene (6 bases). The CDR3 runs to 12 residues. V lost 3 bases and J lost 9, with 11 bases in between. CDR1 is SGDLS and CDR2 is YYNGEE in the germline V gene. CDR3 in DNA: TGTGCCAGCAGCGCCACTAGCAGGACGCAGTATTTT. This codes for CASSATSRTQYF.

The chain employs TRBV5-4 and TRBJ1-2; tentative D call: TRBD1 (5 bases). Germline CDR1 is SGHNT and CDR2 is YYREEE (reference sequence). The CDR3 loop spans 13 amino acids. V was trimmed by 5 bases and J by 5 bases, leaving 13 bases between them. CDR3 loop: CASSLNDRYGYTF. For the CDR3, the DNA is TGTGCCAGCAGTCTCAACGACAGATATGGCTACACCTTC. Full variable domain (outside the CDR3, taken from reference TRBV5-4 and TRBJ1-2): ETGVTQSPTHLIKTRGQQVTLRCSSQSGHNTVSWYQQALGQGPQFIFQYYREEENGRGNFPPRFSGLQFPNYSSELNVNALELDDSALYLCASSLNDRYGYTFGSGTRLTVV.

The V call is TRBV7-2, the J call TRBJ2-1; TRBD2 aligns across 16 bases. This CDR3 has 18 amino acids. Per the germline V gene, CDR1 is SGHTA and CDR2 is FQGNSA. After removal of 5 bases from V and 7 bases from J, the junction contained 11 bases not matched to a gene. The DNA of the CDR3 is TGTGCCAGCAGCCAGGGACTAGCGGGGGGGCGCTTTGGAAATGAGCAGTTCTTC. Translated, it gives CASSQGLAGGRFGNEQFF. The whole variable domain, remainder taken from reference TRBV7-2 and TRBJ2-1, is GAGVSQSPSNKVTEKGKDVELRCDPISGHTALYWYRQSLGQGLEFLIYFQGNSAPDKSGLPSDRFSAERTGGSVSTLTIQRTQQEDSAVYLCASSQGLAGGRFGNEQFFGPGTRLTVL.

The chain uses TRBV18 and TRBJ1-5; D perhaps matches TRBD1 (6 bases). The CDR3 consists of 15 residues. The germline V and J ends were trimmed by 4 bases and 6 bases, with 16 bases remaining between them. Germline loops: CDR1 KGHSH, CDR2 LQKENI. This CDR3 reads CASSRLAGQFQPQHF. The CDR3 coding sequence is TGTGCCAGCTCACGACTGGCAGGACAGTTTCAGCCCCAGCATTTT.

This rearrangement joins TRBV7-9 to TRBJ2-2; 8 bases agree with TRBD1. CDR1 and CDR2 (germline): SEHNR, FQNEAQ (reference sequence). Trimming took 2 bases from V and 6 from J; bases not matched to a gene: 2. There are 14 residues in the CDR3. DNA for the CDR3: TGTGCCAGCAGCTTAATACAGGGGGCCGGGGAGCTGTTTTTT. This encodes CASSLIQGAGELFF.

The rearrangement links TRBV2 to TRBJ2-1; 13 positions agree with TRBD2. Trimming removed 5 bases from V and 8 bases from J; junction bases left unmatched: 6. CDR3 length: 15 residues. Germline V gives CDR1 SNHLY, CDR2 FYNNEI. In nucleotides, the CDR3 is TGTGCCAGCAGTAAACTAGCGGGGGGGCTTTATGAGCAGTTCTTC. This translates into CASSKLAGGLYEQFF.

The DNA of the CDR3 is TGTGCCAGCGGGTTGCAGGCCCGAGAGCCTAACTATGGCTACACCTTC. It encodes CASGLQAREPNYGYTF. V is TRBV18 and J is TRBJ1-2; D gene ambiguous. The CDR3 has 16 amino acids. V was shortened by 8 bases and J by 0 bases, with 19 bases between the two germline ends. Germline V gives CDR1 KGHSH, CDR2 LQKENI.

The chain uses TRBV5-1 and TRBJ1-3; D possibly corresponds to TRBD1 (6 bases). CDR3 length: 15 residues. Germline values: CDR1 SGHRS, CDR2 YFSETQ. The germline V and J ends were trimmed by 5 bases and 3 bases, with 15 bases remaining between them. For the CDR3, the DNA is TGCGCCAGCAGTCGAACACAGGGCGATGGAAACACCATATATTTT. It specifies CASSRTQGDGNTIYF.

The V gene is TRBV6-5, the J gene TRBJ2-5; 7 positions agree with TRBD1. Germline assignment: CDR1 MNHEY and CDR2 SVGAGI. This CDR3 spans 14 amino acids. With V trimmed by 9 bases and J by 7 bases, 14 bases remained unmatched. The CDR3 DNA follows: TGTGCCAGACCTTCGACAGGGCAAAGTGGGACCCAGTACTTC. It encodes CARPSTGQSGTQYF.

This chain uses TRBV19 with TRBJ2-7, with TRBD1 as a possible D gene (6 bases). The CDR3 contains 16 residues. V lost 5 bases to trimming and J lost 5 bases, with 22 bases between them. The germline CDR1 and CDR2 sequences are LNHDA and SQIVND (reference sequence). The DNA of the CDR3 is TGTGCCAGTAGTCATGTGACAGGAGGATTAAGGGACGAGCAGTACTTC. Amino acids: CASSHVTGGLRDEQYF.

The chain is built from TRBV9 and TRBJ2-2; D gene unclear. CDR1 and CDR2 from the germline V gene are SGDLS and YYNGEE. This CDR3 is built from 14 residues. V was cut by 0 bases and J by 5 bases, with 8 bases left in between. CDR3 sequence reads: CASSVVPGTGELFF. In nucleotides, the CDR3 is TGTGCCAGCAGCGTAGTTCCCGGGACCGGGGAGCTGTTTTTT.

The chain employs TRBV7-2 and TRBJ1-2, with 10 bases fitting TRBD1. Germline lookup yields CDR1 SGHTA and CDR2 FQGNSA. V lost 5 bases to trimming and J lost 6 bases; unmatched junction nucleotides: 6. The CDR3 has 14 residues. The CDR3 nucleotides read TGTGCCAGCAGCACGATCGGGACAGGGGATGGCTACACCTTC. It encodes CASSTIGTGDGYTF.

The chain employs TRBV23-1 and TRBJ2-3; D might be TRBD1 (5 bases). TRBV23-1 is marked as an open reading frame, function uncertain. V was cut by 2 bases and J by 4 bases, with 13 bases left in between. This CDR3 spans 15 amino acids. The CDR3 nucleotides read TGCGCCAGCAGTCAAAACAGGTCACCGGCAGATACGCAGTATTTT. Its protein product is CASSQNRSPADTQYF.

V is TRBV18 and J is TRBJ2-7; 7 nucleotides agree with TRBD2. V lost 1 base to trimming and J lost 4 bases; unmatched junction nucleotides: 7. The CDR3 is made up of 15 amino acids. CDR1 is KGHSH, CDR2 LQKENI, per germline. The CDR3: CASSPQPSGGYEQYF. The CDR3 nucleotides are TGTGCCAGCTCACCACAACCTAGCGGTGGTTACGAGCAGTACTTC.

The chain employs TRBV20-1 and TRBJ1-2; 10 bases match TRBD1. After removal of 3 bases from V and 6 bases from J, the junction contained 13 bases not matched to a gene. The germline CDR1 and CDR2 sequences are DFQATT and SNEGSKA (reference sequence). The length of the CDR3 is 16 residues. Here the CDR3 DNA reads TGCAGTGCTAGTTTAACCGGGACAGGGGATTTAGATGGCTACACCTTC. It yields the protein CSASLTGTGDLDGYTF.

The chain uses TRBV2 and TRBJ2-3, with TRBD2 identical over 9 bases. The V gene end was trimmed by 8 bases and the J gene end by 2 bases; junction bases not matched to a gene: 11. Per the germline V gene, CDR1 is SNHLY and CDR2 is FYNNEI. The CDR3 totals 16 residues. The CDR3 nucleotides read TGTGCCAGCTTACTCACTAGCGGGCTTCCCACAGATACGCAGTATTTT. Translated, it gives CASLLTSGLPTDTQYF.

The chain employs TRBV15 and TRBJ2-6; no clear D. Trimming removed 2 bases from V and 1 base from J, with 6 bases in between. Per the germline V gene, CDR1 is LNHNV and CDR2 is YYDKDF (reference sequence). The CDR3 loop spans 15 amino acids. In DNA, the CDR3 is TGTGCCACCAGCAGATCTCTATCTGGGGCCAACGTCCTGACTTTC. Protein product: CATSRSLSGANVLTF.

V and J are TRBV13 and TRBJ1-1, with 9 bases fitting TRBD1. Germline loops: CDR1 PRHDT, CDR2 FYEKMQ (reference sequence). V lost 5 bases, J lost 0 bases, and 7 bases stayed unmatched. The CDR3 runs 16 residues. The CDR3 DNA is TGTGCCAGCAGCCTCAGGACAGGGGTCATGAACACTGAAGCTTTCTTT. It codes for CASSLRTGVMNTEAFF.

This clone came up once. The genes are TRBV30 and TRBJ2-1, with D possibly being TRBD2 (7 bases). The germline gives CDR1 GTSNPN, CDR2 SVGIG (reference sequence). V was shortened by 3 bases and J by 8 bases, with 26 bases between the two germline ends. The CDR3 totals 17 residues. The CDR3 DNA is TGTGCCTGGAGACACACGGTTGGGGGGGCATCTTGTGATGAGCAGTTCTTC. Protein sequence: CAWRHTVGGASCDEQFF.